The 20 T cell receptor beta chains below come from one sample, sequenced in a study of shared clonotypes between healthy human individuals. Clones were sequenced by immunoSEQ multiplex PCR, and TCRdb holds only the in-frame ones, with some missing. The data show 100,000 or so clones, around half seen once. The sequencing sample was made of PBMCs. Every receptor here comes from a woman in her thirties or forties in good health. Some clones in this sample may be carry-over from other donors' samples.

The V and J genes are TRBV7-9 and TRBJ2-7, with 8 bases identical to TRBD2. The V segment lost 1 base and the J segment 0 bases; nucleotides outside the gene matches: 2. This CDR3 spans 15 amino acids. Germline V CDR1 and CDR2: SEHNR, FQNEAQ (reference sequence). The CDR3 DNA follows: TGTGCCAGCAGCTTAGGTGGGACTAGCTCCTACGAGCAGTACTTC. Protein sequence: CASSLGGTSSYEQYF.

The rearrangement joins TRBV29-1 to TRBJ2-3; TRBD2 aligns across 7 bases. The CDR3 extends over 18 amino acids. The ends lost 4 bases at V and 2 bases at J; junction bases unmatched: 18. Germline V lookup: CDR1 SQVTM, CDR2 ANQGSEA. The DNA of the CDR3 is TGCAGCGTTGCTCCCGGGTGGGCTAGCGGAGCTGCCACAGATACGCAGTATTTT. It is translated as CSVAPGWASGAATDTQYF.

This chain links TRBV5-4 with TRBJ2-2, with D uncertain. The V and J ends lost 3 bases and 1 base respectively, with 4 bases between them. CDR1 SGHNT and CDR2 YYREEE come from the germline V gene (reference sequence). This CDR3 contains 13 residues. The CDR3, as DNA: TGTGCCAGCAGCTCACAGAACACCGGGGAGCTGTTTTTT. It translates to CASSSQNTGELFF. Full variable domain (outside the CDR3, taken from reference TRBV5-4 and TRBJ2-2): ETGVTQSPTHLIKTRGQQVTLRCSSQSGHNTVSWYQQALGQGPQFIFQYYREEENGRGNFPPRFSGLQFPNYSSELNVNALELDDSALYLCASSSQNTGELFFGEGSRLTVL.

This rearrangement joins TRBV19 to TRBJ1-4; maybe TRBD1 (5 bases). Germline CDR1 is LNHDA and CDR2 is SQIVND (reference sequence). The CDR3 sequence is 15 residues long. Trimming stripped 2 bases from V and 5 bases from J, with 12 bases between. This chain's CDR3 is CASSISGTGNEKLFF. In nucleotides, the CDR3 is TGTGCCAGTAGTATATCCGGGACGGGCAATGAAAAACTGTTTTTT. The whole variable domain, filled in from reference TRBV19 and TRBJ1-4, reads DGGITQSPKYLFRKEGQNVTLSCEQNLNHDAMYWYRQDPGQGLRLIYYSQIVNDFQKGDIAEGYSVSREKKESFPLTVTSAQKNPTAFYLCASSISGTGNEKLFFGSGTQLSVL.

The V call is TRBV7-9, the J call TRBJ1-2, with 7 bases that match TRBD1. Per the germline V gene, CDR1 is SEHNR and CDR2 is FQNEAQ (reference sequence). The CDR3 is 15 amino acids. V lost 2 bases, J lost 0 bases, and 3 bases stayed unmatched. The CDR3 nucleotides read TGTGCCAGCAGCTTACTGACAGGGCCTAACTATGGCTACACCTTC. This translates into CASSLLTGPNYGYTF.

This clone was recorded a few times. This sequence is one base from a far larger clone and is likely a read error. Other DNA sequences in the sample encode the same CDR3. The chain combines TRBV5-4 with TRBJ1-2, with D hard to call. The CDR3 runs 14 residues. Germline loops: CDR1 SGHNT, CDR2 YYREEE (reference sequence). The CDR3 DNA is TGTGCCAGCAGCTTGGCAAGGAGACGGTATGGTTACACCTTC. Its protein product is CASSLARRRYGYTF.

This clone is a singleton in its sample. The chain uses TRBV30 and TRBJ2-2; D might be TRBD1 or TRBD2, each matching 5 bases. The CDR3 spans 14 residues. Germline CDR1 reads GTSNPN; CDR2 reads SVGIG (reference sequence). Trimming cost V 4 bases and J 3 bases, with 12 bases left between them. CDR3 coding DNA: TGTGCCTGGACTAGCAGGGCGGACACCGGGGAGCTGTTTTTT. As protein: CAWTSRADTGELFF.

This clone was seen many times. This sequence joins TRBV5-6 and TRBJ2-1; D is undetermined. V lost 0 bases, J lost 8 bases, and 6 bases lay in between. Germline V gene lookup returns CDR1 SGHDT and CDR2 YYEEEE. The CDR3 spans 12 residues. The CDR3 DNA sequence: TGTGCCAGCAGCTTGGGTCTTTATGAGCAGTTCTTC. It encodes CASSLGLYEQFF.

The rearrangement uses TRBV6-6 and TRBJ1-3; TRBD1 matches 7 bases. V shed 6 bases and J 3 bases; nucleotides not matched to a gene: 5. The CDR3 loop spans 14 amino acids. Germline-derived CDR1 and CDR2 are MNHNY and SVGAGI (reference sequence). The CDR3 spells CASSPGTVGNTIYF. The CDR3 nucleotides read TGTGCCAGCAGCCCCGGGACAGTTGGAAACACCATATATTTT.

The genes are TRBV28 and TRBJ2-3, with 7 bases aligning to TRBD1. The CDR3 has 14 residues. With V trimmed by 2 bases and J by 6 bases, 5 bases remained unmatched. Looked up from germline, CDR1 is MDHEN and CDR2 is SYDVKM. CDR3 bases: TGTGCCAGCAGTTTACTCAGGGGGAAGGATACGCAGTATTTT. It codes for CASSLLRGKDTQYF.

The V gene is TRBV27, the J gene TRBJ2-7; 8 bases map to TRBD2. This CDR3 comprises 13 residues. Germline-derived CDR1 and CDR2 are MNHEY and SMNVEV (reference sequence). Unmatched junction bases numbered 8, after V lost 9 bases and J lost 4 bases. The CDR3 here is CARTFGGEYEQYF. The CDR3 coding sequence is TGTGCCAGAACCTTCGGGGGGGAATACGAGCAGTACTTC.

This clone is labeled as medium-sized. The chain joins TRBV6-4 to TRBJ2-1, with 8 positions matching TRBD2. This CDR3 is 15 amino acids long. CDR1 and CDR2 (germline): MRHNA, SNTAGT. V was pared by 5 bases and J by 6 bases, with 9 bases of the junction left unmatched. CDR3 nucleotides: TGTGCCAGCAGTTACAGGCGGGAGGTTCCCAATGAGCAGTTCTTC. Its protein is CASSYRREVPNEQFF.

This chain joins TRBV5-1 and TRBJ1-3; D uncertain. The CDR3 length is 14 residues. The germline CDR1 and CDR2 sequences are SGHRS and YFSETQ. V dropped 1 base and J dropped 1 base, with 6 bases sitting between them. CDR3 sequence (DNA): TGCGCCAGCAGCTTGTTTCCTTCTGGAAACACCATATATTTT. This codes for CASSLFPSGNTIYF.

This clone has only a few counts. This chain joins TRBV30 and TRBJ2-2; no definite D call. This CDR3 spans 15 amino acids. The germline V gene encodes CDR1 GTSNPN and CDR2 SVGIG (reference sequence). With 0 bases removed from V and 0 bases from J, the gap between germline ends came to 8 bases. The CDR3 DNA reads TGTGCCTGGAGTGTATACGGACCGAACACCGGGGAGCTGTTTTTT. Its protein is CAWSVYGPNTGELFF.

The table lists this clone with many counts. The V and J genes are TRBV29-1 and TRBJ1-2; D is unresolved. The CDR3 extends over 12 amino acids. Germline V CDR1 and CDR2: SQVTM, ANQGSEA. Trimming cost V 4 bases and J 8 bases, with 14 bases left between them. This chain's CDR3 is CSVGVQREGYTF. Written as DNA, the CDR3 is TGCAGCGTTGGCGTACAACGGGAAGGCTACACCTTC.

V is TRBV7-3 and J is TRBJ2-5; D gene uncertain. Matching the DNA end better, TRBJ2-7 makes the J call doubtful. This CDR3 spans 13 amino acids. Germline V gene lookup returns CDR1 SGHTA and CDR2 FQGTGA. The CDR3: CASSLTIGYEQYF. The DNA of the CDR3 is TGTGCCAGCAGCTTAACGATCGGATACGAGCAGTACTTC.

Worth noting for this clone: Being one base from a much bigger clone, this may be a read error. The chain is built from TRBV4-2 and TRBJ2-1; 10 bases align to TRBD2. The CDR3 is 16 amino acids. In germline, CDR1 is LGHNA, CDR2 YNFKEQ. CDR3 in DNA: TGTGTCAGCAGCCAAGACCTAGCGGGAGTGGGCAATGAGCAGTTCTTC. It codes for CVSSQDLAGVGNEQFF.

This clone showed up just a few times. V gene TRBV27 combines with J gene TRBJ1-3; D is unclear. Trimming removed 2 bases from V and 4 bases from J, with 6 bases in between. Germline CDR1 and CDR2: MNHEY and SMNVEV (reference sequence). The CDR3 has 13 amino acids. CDR3 region: CASSLARGNTIYF. The CDR3 DNA reads as TGTGCCAGCAGTTTAGCAAGAGGAAACACCATATATTTT.

A note on this clone: It is likely a read error: a sequence one base away is far more abundant. The sample carries other DNA sequences with the same CDR3. The V call is TRBV2, the J call TRBJ1-5; D unclear. Germline V gene sequence: CDR1 SNHLY, CDR2 FYNNEI. The CDR3 contains 13 residues. DNA of the CDR3: TGTGCCAGCAGACGGGATAGCAATCAACCCCAGCATTTT. Translation: CASRRDSNQPQHF.

This chain uses TRBV7-9 with TRBJ2-3; 7 bases fit TRBD2. Germline V lookup: CDR1 SEHNR, CDR2 FQNEAQ (reference sequence). V was clipped by 5 bases and J by 2 bases; unmatched bases: 4. CDR3 length: 14 amino acids. In DNA, the CDR3 is TGTGCCAGCAGCCCCGGACTAGACACAGATACGCAGTATTTT. Translating it yields CASSPGLDTDTQYF. The whole variable domain, remainder taken from reference TRBV7-9 and TRBJ2-3, is DTGVSQNPRHKITKRGQNVTFRCDPISEHNRLYWYRQTLGQGPEFLTYFQNEAQLEKSRLLSDRFSAERPKGSFSTLEIQRTEQGDSAMYLCASSPGLDTDTQYFGPGTRLTVL.